This T cell receptor (beta chain) was retrieved from a study of cytomegalovirus exposure and HLA in healthy donors. CDR1 and CDR2 from the germline V gene are SGHNT and YENEEA. V lost 4 bases, J lost 3 bases, and 6 bases stayed unmatched. This CDR3 region has 15 residues. Amplification used 60 Vbeta primers and 13 Jbeta primers. Sequencing was performed with immunoSEQ multiplex PCR; in TCRdb, only in-frame clones are kept and a portion is missing. Among 95,000 to 130,000 clones, roughly 83% were seen once, and the ten largest hold approximately 4%. Source material: PBMCs. This receptor was taken from a man aged 25-40 years in good health and CMV-seropositive. This rearrangement joins TRBV11-3 to TRBJ2-1; 7 nucleotides line up with TRBD1. The CDR3 nucleotides read TGTGCCAGCAGCTCCTTTCGGGACAGCTACAATGAGCAGTTCTTC. Translation: CASSSFRDSYNEQFF.